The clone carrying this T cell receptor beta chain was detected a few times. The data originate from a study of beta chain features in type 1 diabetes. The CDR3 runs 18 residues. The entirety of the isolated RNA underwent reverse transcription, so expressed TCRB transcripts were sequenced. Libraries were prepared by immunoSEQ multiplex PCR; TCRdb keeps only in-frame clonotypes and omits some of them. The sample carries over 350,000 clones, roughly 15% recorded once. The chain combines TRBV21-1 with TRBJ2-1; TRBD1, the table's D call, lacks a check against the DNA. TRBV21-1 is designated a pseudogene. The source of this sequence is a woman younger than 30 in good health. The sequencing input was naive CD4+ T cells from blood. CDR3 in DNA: TGTGCCAGCAGCAAAGTTGGGGGCAGGTCCCTCTCCTACAATGAGCAGTTCTTC. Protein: CASSKVGGRSLSYNEQFF.